In this sample, the clone carrying this T cell receptor (beta chain) turned up once. Trimming removed 4 bases at V and 2 bases at J, with 9 bases between. The V gene's germline CDR1 is SGHDN and CDR2 FVKESK. The CDR3 extends over 13 amino acids. The data were obtained in a study of T cell changes during pregnancy in multiple sclerosis. The table came from immunoSEQ multiplex PCR; TCRdb's copy has only in-frame clones and leaves some out. The table shows 46,000 or so clones, with around 95% occurring only once. This TCR was recovered from a female donor with multiple sclerosis, enrolled in a pregnancy study. The gene calls are TRBV14 and TRBJ2-7; D is undetermined. Sequencing used CD8+ T cells from peripheral blood mononuclear cells, obtained after pregnancy. The CDR3 here is CASSPTNTYEQYF. CDR3 DNA: TGTGCCAGCAGCCCGACAAATACCTACGAGCAGTACTTC.